This T cell receptor (beta chain) was found in a study of T-cell reconstitution after alpha-beta-depleted transplantation in children. Points from the study as a whole: Newly generated T cells supplied most T-cell counts and diversity one year post-transplant.

The CDR3 has 16 amino acids. V shed 4 bases and J shed 5 bases, with 20 bases lying between them. Germline V gene sequence: CDR1 SGHRS, CDR2 YFSETQ. It was with unique molecular identifiers that the TCRbeta library was prepared. TCRdb analysed the PCR reads with MiXCR anew, one entry per CDR3 protein. The repertoire holds about 980,000 distinct CDR3 sequences, with about 26% as singletons. As to this clonotype: Antigen unknown.

This clonotype was sampled from a boy under three years old who had a stem cell transplant for SCID, so the T cells may come from the graft donor. The source was PBMCs, mostly from graft donor cells, collected 360 days after TCRalphabeta/CD19-depleted stem cell transplant. This chain links TRBV5-1 with TRBJ2-3, with D perhaps assigned TRBD1 or TRBD2 (5 bases each). The CDR3 DNA reads as TGCGCCAGCAGCACGGGACCCAACCAGTTAGGAGATACGCAGTATTTT. This sequence encodes CASSTGPNQLGDTQYF.